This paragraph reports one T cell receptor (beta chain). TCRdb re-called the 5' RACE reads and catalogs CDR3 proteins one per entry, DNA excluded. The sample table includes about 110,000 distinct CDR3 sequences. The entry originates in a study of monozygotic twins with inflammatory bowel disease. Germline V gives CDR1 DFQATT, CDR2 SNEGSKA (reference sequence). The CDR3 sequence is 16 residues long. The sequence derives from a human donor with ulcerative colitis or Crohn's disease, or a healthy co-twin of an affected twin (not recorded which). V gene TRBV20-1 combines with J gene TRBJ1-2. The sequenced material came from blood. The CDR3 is CSARSRTENVAYGYTF.